This T cell receptor beta chain comes out of a study of T cells after yellow fever vaccination. About the study: SMART-Seq v4 Ultra Low Input served to prepare low-cell-number fractions. Study conclusions and caveats: Contamination by abundant bulk-population clonotypes could be present in FACS-sorted repertoires. Detected again after the booster were most primary-vaccination clones, at 96% CD4 and around 91% CD8.

Notes on this clonotype: The target antigen is unknown.

TCRdb reprocessed the 5' RACE reads with MiXCR, giving one entry per CDR3 protein. The sample records approximately 300,000 distinct CDR3 sequences, about 9.5% being singletons. The germline V and J ends were trimmed by 7 bases and 0 bases, with 12 bases remaining between them. Per the germline V gene, CDR1 is SNHLY and CDR2 is FYNNEI. This CDR3 is 15 amino acids long. Specimen: PBMCs, collected on the day of the first yellow fever vaccination. V gene TRBV2 combines with J gene TRBJ2-2, with a tentative D call TRBD1 (6 bases). This TCR derives from a man aged 18 to 30 who received the YFV17D yellow fever vaccine. For the CDR3, the DNA is TGTGCCAGCAAGAGACAGGCTACGAACACCGGGGAGCTGTTTTTT. Its protein is CASKRQATNTGELFF.